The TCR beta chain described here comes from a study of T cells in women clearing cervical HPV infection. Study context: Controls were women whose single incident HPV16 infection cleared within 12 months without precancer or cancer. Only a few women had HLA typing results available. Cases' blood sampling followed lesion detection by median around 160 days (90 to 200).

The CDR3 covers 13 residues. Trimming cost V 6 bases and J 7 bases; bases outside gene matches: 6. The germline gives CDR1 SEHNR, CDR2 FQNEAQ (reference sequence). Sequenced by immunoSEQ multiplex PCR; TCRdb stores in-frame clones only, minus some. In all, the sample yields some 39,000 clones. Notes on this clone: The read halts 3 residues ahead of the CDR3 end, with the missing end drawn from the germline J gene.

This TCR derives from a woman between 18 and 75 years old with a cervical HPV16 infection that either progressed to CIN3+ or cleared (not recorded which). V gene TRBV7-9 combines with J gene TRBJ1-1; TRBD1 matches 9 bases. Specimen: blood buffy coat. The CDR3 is CASSPTGGGEAFF. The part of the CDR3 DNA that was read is TGTGCCAGCAGTCCGACAGGGGGAGGTGAA.